Following are 25 T cell receptor beta chains from one sample sequenced in a study of low-dose radiotherapy and immunotherapy resistance in tumors. TRAV- and TRBV-specific primers, spanning alpha and beta chains, primed first-strand cDNA. Using a constant-region primer together with a V-primer adapter, TCRs were subjected to 15 to 25 PCR cycles of amplification. TCRdb passed the reads through MiXCR, listing each CDR3 protein once. The repertoire consists of 12,000 to 15,000 distinct CDR3 sequences, with roughly 70% occurring once and the leading ten covering less than 6%. Receptor source: a human donor with advanced metastatic prostate, ovarian, gallbladder or colorectal cancer (not recorded which). This table probably holds off-target reads from a library built for another chain.

The chain recombines TRBV5-4 with TRBJ1-3; D is ambiguous. Germline assignment: CDR1 SGHNT and CDR2 YYREEE (reference sequence). Trimming stripped 3 bases from V and 0 bases from J, with 7 bases between. There are 14 residues in the CDR3. Written as DNA, the CDR3 is TGTGCCAGCAGCTCCGGAAGCTCTGGAAACACCATATATTTT. This gives the protein CASSSGSSGNTIYF.

This clonotype has a single count. The rearrangement uses TRBV7-6 and TRBJ1-3; possibly TRBD1 for D (6 bases). V shed 2 bases and J shed 2 bases, with 7 bases lying between them. The germline CDR1 and CDR2 sequences are SGHVS and FNYEAQ. The CDR3 runs 14 residues. The CDR3: CASSLNRAGNTIYF. DNA for the CDR3: TGTGCCAGCAGCTTAAACAGGGCTGGAAACACCATATATTTT. The full variable domain, in which reference TRBV7-6 and TRBJ1-3 provide the parts outside the CDR3, is GAGVSQSPRYKVTKRGQDVALRCDPISGHVSLYWYRQALGQGPEFLTYFNYEAQQDKSGLPNDRFSAERPEGSISTLTIQRTEQRDSAMYRCASSLNRAGNTIYFGEGSWLTVV.

The chain has TRBV5-4 and TRBJ2-7; TRBD1 matches at 7 bases. Germline trimming cut 3 bases from V and 2 bases from J; bases unmatched to any gene: 8. Germline V gives CDR1 SGHNT, CDR2 YYREEE (reference sequence). The CDR3 extends over 15 amino acids. CDR3 DNA: TGTGCCAGCAGCTCCTCGACAGGGTGGCCCTACGAGCAGTACTTC. Amino acid sequence: CASSSSTGWPYEQYF.

About this clonotype: Germline is not matched at one junction end, which may reflect a read error. This chain links TRBV5-5 with TRBJ2-3, with 9 bases matching TRBD2. The length of the CDR3 is 15 residues. Germline V gene data show CDR1 as SGHKS and CDR2 as YYEKEE (reference sequence). The CDR3 region has the DNA TGTGCCAGCAGCGCCCTAGCGGGGAATCCAGATACGCCGTATTTT. It yields the protein CASSALAGNPDTPYF. The full variable domain, rest sourced from reference TRBV5-5 and TRBJ2-3, is DAGVTQSPTHLIKTRGQQVTLRCSPISGHKSVSWYQQVLGQGPQFIFQYYEKEERGRGNFPDRFSARQFPNYSSELNVNALLLGDSALYLCASSALAGNPDTPYFGPGTRLTVL.

This chain connects TRBV11-3 to TRBJ2-1, with D perhaps being TRBD1 or TRBD2 (6 bases each). V was pared by 0 bases and J by 3 bases, with 9 bases between. The CDR3 has 15 residues. Germline CDR1 SGHNT, CDR2 YENEEA. CDR3 DNA sequence: TGTGCCAGCAGCTTAGACGGGGGCCTCTACAATGAGCAGTTCTTC. Translated, it gives CASSLDGGLYNEQFF.

The genes are TRBV5-1 and TRBJ2-7; D remains ambiguous. CDR1 is SGHRS and CDR2 is YFSETQ in the germline V gene. Trimming shortened V by 3 bases and J by 3 bases, and 13 bases separated the two germline ends. The CDR3 runs to 14 residues. The CDR3 spells CASSYLLTDYEQYF. DNA for the CDR3: TGCGCCAGCAGCTACCTTTTGACTGACTACGAGCAGTACTTC.

This clonotype was detected only once. The chain employs TRBV2 and TRBJ2-1; 12 bases fit TRBD2. Germline assignment: CDR1 SNHLY and CDR2 FYNNEI. This CDR3 region has 20 residues. The V and J ends lost 6 bases and 0 bases, in that order; junction bases with no gene match: 15. This chain's CDR3 is CASSQTSGGGSWSSYNEQFF. In nucleotides, the CDR3 is TGTGCCAGCAGCCAGACTAGCGGGGGTGGTTCCTGGAGCTCCTACAATGAGCAGTTCTTC.

This clonotype showed up just once. This CDR3 reads CASSQEAWDTEMNTEAFF. The CDR3 coding sequence is TGTGCCAGCAGCCAAGAGGCTTGGGACACGGAGATGAACACTGAAGCTTTCTTT. The gene calls are TRBV3-1 and TRBJ1-1, with a tentative D call TRBD1 (6 bases). The CDR3 runs 18 residues. The germline V gene encodes CDR1 LGHDT and CDR2 YNNKEL (reference sequence). Trimming left V 0 bases short and J 0 bases short, with 17 bases between.

This clonotype was picked up a small number of times. V and J are TRBV29-1 and TRBJ2-7; D may correspond to TRBD1 or TRBD2 (7 bases each). Per germline, CDR1 SQVTM and CDR2 ANQGSEA. V was pared by 7 bases and J by 4 bases, with 20 bases between. The CDR3 spans 14 residues. The DNA of the CDR3 is TGCAGCGCCCAGGGGGGGAATACGGTTTACGAGCAGTACTTC. As protein: CSAQGGNTVYEQYF.

This clonotype was counted between two and nine times. V usage is TRBV4-2 and J usage is TRBJ1-1; a weak D match, TRBD1 (5 bases). The germline gives CDR1 LGHNA, CDR2 YNFKEQ. The CDR3 has 14 residues. Trimming left V 1 base short and J 1 base short, with 7 bases between. CDR3 loop: CASSQGGPNTEAFF. CDR3 DNA: TGTGCCAGCAGCCAAGGGGGCCCGAACACTGAAGCTTTCTTT.

The gene calls are TRBV27 and TRBJ2-2; D is perhaps TRBD1 (6 bases). The CDR3 extends over 13 amino acids. The germline gives CDR1 MNHEY, CDR2 SMNVEV (reference sequence). The germline V and J ends were trimmed by 5 bases and 7 bases, with 11 bases remaining between them. The CDR3 here is CASSPTGFGELFF. The CDR3 DNA is TGTGCCAGCAGTCCTACAGGGTTCGGGGAGCTGTTTTTT.

V is TRBV11-2 and J is TRBJ1-1, with D hard to call. Germline V CDR1 and CDR2: SGHAT, FQNNGV. V dropped 2 bases and J dropped 0 bases, with 7 bases sitting between them. This CDR3 contains 14 residues. CDR3 residues: CASSLSSVNTEAFF. The CDR3, as DNA: TGTGCCAGCAGCTTAAGCTCGGTGAACACTGAAGCTTTCTTT.

This clonotype turned up a few times. The chain recombines TRBV11-2 with TRBJ2-3, with 11 positions matching TRBD2. With 5 bases clipped from V and 1 base from J, the junction kept 5 bases outside the gene matches. This CDR3 spans 16 amino acids. CDR1 and CDR2 from the germline V gene are SGHAT and FQNNGV. The CDR3 here is CASSSTSGGRTDTQYF. In nucleotides, the CDR3 is TGTGCCAGCAGCAGCACTAGCGGGGGACGCACAGATACGCAGTATTTT. The whole variable domain, remainder taken from reference TRBV11-2 and TRBJ2-3, is EAGVAQSPRYKIIEKRQSVAFWCNPISGHATLYWYQQILGQGPKLLIQFQNNGVVDDSQLPKDRFSAERLKGVDSTLKIQPAKLEDSAVYLCASSSTSGGRTDTQYFGPGTRLTVL.

This clonotype was seen only once. CDR3: CASSFGTSGAGEQFF. CDR3 sequence (DNA): TGTGCCAGCAGCTTCGGGACTAGCGGGGCCGGTGAGCAGTTCTTC. The chain recombines TRBV11-3 with TRBJ2-1, with 13 bases fitting TRBD2. After removal of 3 bases from V and 9 bases from J, the junction contained 5 bases not matched to a gene. Germline loops: CDR1 SGHNT, CDR2 YENEEA. The CDR3 length is 15 residues.

CDR3 nucleotide sequence: TGTGCCAGTCGAAACAGGGGAGACAATCAGCCCCAGCATTTT. Translating gives CASRNRGDNQPQHF. The chain is built from TRBV19 and TRBJ1-5; 7 positions match TRBD1. The length of the CDR3 is 14 residues. From germline, CDR1 is LNHDA and CDR2 SQIVND (reference sequence). The V segment lost 8 bases and the J segment 3 bases; nucleotides outside the gene matches: 7.

This chain links TRBV6-5 with TRBJ2-5, with 7 bases lining up with TRBD1. CDR3 length: 14 amino acids. V was pared by 6 bases and J by 9 bases, with 13 bases of the junction left unmatched. CDR1 and CDR2 (germline): MNHEY, SVGAGI. The CDR3 DNA reads as TGTGCCAGCAGGCTGGGGACAGCCAGTTTGGCCCAGTACTTC. This sequence encodes CASRLGTASLAQYF.

The count of this clonotype is one. The V call is TRBV7-9, the J call TRBJ2-1, with D perhaps being TRBD1 or TRBD2 (6 bases each). Germline values: CDR1 SEHNR, CDR2 FQNEAQ (reference sequence). The CDR3 contains 13 residues. V shed 5 bases and J shed 4 bases, with 9 bases lying between them. CDR3 protein: CASSRGLYNEQFF. In DNA, the CDR3 is TGTGCCAGCAGCCGGGGGCTTTACAATGAGCAGTTCTTC.

The V gene is TRBV5-1, the J gene TRBJ2-1; D gene unclear. Germline V CDR1 and CDR2: SGHRS, YFSETQ. The CDR3 totals 13 residues. Trimming stripped 7 bases from V and 5 bases from J, with 13 bases between. CDR3 nucleotides: TGCGCCAGCGGTGAAGGGCCGAACAATGAGCAGTTCTTC. This translates into CASGEGPNNEQFF.

The chain joins TRBV11-2 to TRBJ2-7; D is ambiguous. Germline lookup yields CDR1 SGHAT and CDR2 FQNNGV. Trimming cost V 0 bases and J 4 bases, with 10 bases left between them. This CDR3 comprises 14 residues. CDR3 nucleotide sequence: TGTGCCAGCAGCTTAGACAGTAGCATATACGAGCAGTACTTC. It yields the protein CASSLDSSIYEQYF.

This clonotype turned up a few times. The chain links TRBV5-1 to TRBJ1-5, with D maybe TRBD1 (5 bases). V was clipped by 1 base and J by 0 bases, with 8 bases between them. This CDR3 spans 15 amino acids. CDR1 SGHRS and CDR2 YFSETQ come from the germline V gene. CDR3 nucleotides: TGCGCCAGCAGCTTGTGGGGGATTAGCAATCAGCCCCAGCATTTT. Translating gives CASSLWGISNQPQHF.

This chain connects TRBV13 to TRBJ2-7; TRBD2 matches at 12 bases. The CDR3 runs to 17 residues. Germline values: CDR1 PRHDT, CDR2 FYEKMQ (reference sequence). The junction had 8 bases not matched to a gene; V was cut back by 5 bases and J by 0 bases. The CDR3 region has the DNA TGTGCCAGCAGCACCCTGACTAGCGGGGGATCCTCCTACGAGCAGTACTTC. Protein sequence: CASSTLTSGGSSYEQYF.

The CDR3 region is CASSPRGSAYEQYF. The CDR3 bases are TGTGCCAGCAGCCCACGGGGGTCGGCCTACGAGCAGTACTTC. The chain uses TRBV5-5 and TRBJ2-7; a possible D gene is TRBD2 (6 bases). There are 14 residues in the CDR3. V lost 4 bases and J 2 bases, leaving 13 bases between the germline ends. CDR1 and CDR2 from the germline V gene are SGHKS and YYEKEE (reference sequence). Using reference TRBV5-5 and TRBJ2-7 for the parts outside the CDR3, the full variable domain is DAGVTQSPTHLIKTRGQQVTLRCSPISGHKSVSWYQQVLGQGPQFIFQYYEKEERGRGNFPDRFSARQFPNYSSELNVNALLLGDSALYLCASSPRGSAYEQYFGPGTRLTVT.

The chain couples TRBV12-3 or TRBV12-4 to TRBJ2-1, with 9 positions matching TRBD1. This CDR3 comprises 15 residues. The V segment lost 6 bases and the J segment 5 bases; nucleotides outside the gene matches: 8. CDR3 nucleotides: TGTGCCAGCAGCCTAAGGACAGGGGCCCACAATGAGCAGTTCTTC. Translated: CASSLRTGAHNEQFF.

J is TRBJ1-5 and V is TRBV2; no clear D. The V and J ends lost 6 bases and 7 bases respectively, with 13 bases between them. The germline V gene encodes CDR1 SNHLY and CDR2 FYNNEI. There are 13 residues in the CDR3. This chain's CDR3 is CASRMEVWQPQHF. DNA for the CDR3: TGTGCCAGCAGGATGGAGGTTTGGCAGCCCCAGCATTTT.

J is TRBJ2-1 and V is TRBV9; 7 nucleotides match TRBD1. CDR3 length: 15 residues. J gave up 5 bases and V 1 base, and 6 bases lay outside the gene matches. CDR1 is SGDLS and CDR2 is YYNGEE in the germline V gene. CDR3 nucleotide sequence: TGTGCCAGCAGCGTAACGACAGGGTCCAACAATGAGCAGTTCTTC. Translating gives CASSVTTGSNNEQFF. The full variable domain, completed using reference TRBV9 and TRBJ2-1, is DSGVTQTPKHLITATGQRVTLRCSPRSGDLSVYWYQQSLDQGLQFLIQYYNGEERAKGNILERFSAQQFPDLHSELNLSSLELGDSALYFCASSVTTGSNNEQFFGPGTRLTVL.